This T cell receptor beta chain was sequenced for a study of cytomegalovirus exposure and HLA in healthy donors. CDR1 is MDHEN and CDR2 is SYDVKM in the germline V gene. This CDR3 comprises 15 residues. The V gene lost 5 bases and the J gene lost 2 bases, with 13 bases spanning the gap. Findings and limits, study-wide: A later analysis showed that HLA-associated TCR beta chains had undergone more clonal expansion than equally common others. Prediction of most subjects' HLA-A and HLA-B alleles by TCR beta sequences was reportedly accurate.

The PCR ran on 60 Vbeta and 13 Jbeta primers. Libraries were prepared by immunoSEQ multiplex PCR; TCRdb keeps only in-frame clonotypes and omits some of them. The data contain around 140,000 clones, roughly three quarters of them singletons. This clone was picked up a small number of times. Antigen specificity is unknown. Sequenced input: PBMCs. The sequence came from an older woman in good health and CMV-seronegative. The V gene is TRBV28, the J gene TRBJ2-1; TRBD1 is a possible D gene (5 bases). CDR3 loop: CASSVLLGAYNEQFF. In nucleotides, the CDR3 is TGTGCCAGCAGTGTCCTCCTAGGGGCCTACAATGAGCAGTTCTTC. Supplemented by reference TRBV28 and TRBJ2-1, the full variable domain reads DVKVTQSSRYLVKRTGEKVFLECVQDMDHENMFWYRQDPGLGLRLIYFSYDVKMKEKGDIPEGYSVSREKKERFSLILESASTNQTSMYLCASSVLLGAYNEQFFGPGTRLTVL.